This TCR beta chain was observed in a study of cytomegalovirus exposure and HLA in healthy donors. Study-level results: Sequencing depth roughly uniform across donors was assumed in presence/absence analyses. One later analysis reportedly identified an Asian-associated ancestry cluster that showed fewer N-insertions than the roughly 640-donor mean. Common viral pathogens (according to a later analysis) appeared linked to several of the most significant clusters.

Remarks on this clone: Its specificity is unknown.

Researchers ran the PCR with 60 Vbeta and 13 Jbeta primers. Sequencing used immunoSEQ multiplex PCR; TCRdb keeps in-frame clones, though not all of them. The sample has under 150,000 clones, over 70% seen once. Germline CDR1 and CDR2: SGHVS and FQNEAQ. The V end lost 0 bases, the J end lost 0 bases, and 8 bases lay between the germline ends. The CDR3 sequence is 15 residues long. The sequenced material came from PBMCs. This TCR derives from a woman aged 40 to 49 in good health and CMV-seronegative. V and J are TRBV7-8 and TRBJ1-2; D gene uncertain. Here the CDR3 DNA reads TGTGCCAGCAGCTTAGCAGCGATACCTAACTATGGCTACACCTTC. It specifies CASSLAAIPNYGYTF. Drawing the rest from reference TRBV7-8 and TRBJ1-2, the complete variable domain is GAGVSQSPRYKVAKRGQDVALRCDPISGHVSLFWYQQALGQGPEFLTYFQNEAQLDKSGLPSDRFFAERPEGSVSTLKIQRTQQEDSAVYLCASSLAAIPNYGYTFGSGTRLTVV.